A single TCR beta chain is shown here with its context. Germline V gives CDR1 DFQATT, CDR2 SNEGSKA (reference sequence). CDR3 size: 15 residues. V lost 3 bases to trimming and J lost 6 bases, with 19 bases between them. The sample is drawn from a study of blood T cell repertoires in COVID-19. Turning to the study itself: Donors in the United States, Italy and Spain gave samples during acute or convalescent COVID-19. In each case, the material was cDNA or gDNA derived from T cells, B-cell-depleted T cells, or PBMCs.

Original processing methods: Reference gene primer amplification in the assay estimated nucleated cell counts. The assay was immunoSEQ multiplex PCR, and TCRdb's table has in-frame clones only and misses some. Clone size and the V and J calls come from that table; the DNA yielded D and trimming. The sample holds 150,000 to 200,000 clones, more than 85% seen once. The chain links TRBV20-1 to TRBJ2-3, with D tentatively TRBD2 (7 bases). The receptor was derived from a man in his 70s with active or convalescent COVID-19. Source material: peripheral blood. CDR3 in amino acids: CSASEGGTTGDTQYF. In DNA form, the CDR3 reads TGCAGTGCTAGTGAGGGCGGGACTACAGGGGATACGCAGTATTTT.